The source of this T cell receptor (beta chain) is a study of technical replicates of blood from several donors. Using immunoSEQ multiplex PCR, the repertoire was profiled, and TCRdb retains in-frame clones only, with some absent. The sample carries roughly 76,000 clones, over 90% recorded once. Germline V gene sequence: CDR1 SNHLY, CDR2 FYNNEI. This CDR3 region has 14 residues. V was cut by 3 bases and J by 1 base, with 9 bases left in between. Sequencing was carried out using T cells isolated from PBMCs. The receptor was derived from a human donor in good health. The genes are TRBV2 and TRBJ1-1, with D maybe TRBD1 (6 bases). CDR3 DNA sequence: TGTGCCAGCAGTGACCAGGGGTGGAACACTGAAGCTTTCTTT. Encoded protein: CASSDQGWNTEAFF.